Following are 16 T cell receptor beta chains from one sample sequenced in a study of T-cell memory formation after mild COVID-19. Via MiXCR, TCRdb re-called the 5' RACE reads, giving one row per CDR3 protein. The table records 400,000 to 500,000 distinct CDR3 sequences, over 15% of them present only once. The specimen sequenced was PBMCs or a T cell subset sorted from them (not recorded which). The receptors shown here come from an adult woman who had mild COVID-19 (a few samples of this study predate the infection). Cell type and time point are not known.

The sample holds a few counts of this clonotype. The chain carries TRBV12-3 or TRBV12-4 and TRBJ2-3; the match to TRBD2 covers 7 bases. The V gene end was trimmed by 3 bases and the J gene end by 3 bases; junction bases not matched to a gene: 6. The CDR3 totals 15 residues. CDR3 residues: CASSLRGGRTDTQYF. The CDR3 nucleotides are TGTGCCAGCAGTTTGAGGGGAGGGCGGACAGATACGCAGTATTTT.

This rearrangement joins TRBV18 to TRBJ1-3; no clear D. Between the trimmed V and J ends, which lost 4 bases and 0 bases, there was a span of 10 bases. Germline CDR1 reads KGHSH; CDR2 reads LQKENI. The CDR3 is made up of 15 amino acids. The CDR3 loop reads CASSLSSTSGNTIYF. CDR3 sequence (DNA): TGTGCCAGCTCACTTTCCTCGACCTCTGGAAACACCATATATTTT.

This chain uses TRBV6-5 with TRBJ2-6, with a possible D match to TRBD1 (5 bases). The CDR3 loop spans 16 amino acids. V lost 6 bases, J lost 0 bases, and 12 bases lay in between. Germline V gene data show CDR1 as MNHEY and CDR2 as SVGAGI. The DNA for the CDR3 is TGTGCCAGCAGCCCAGGGCCCACCTCTGGGGCCAACGTCCTGACTTTC. This translates into CASSPGPTSGANVLTF.

This rearrangement joins TRBV7-2 to TRBJ2-3; 7 bases map to TRBD2. The trim removed 4 bases at V and 3 bases at J, leaving 7 bases unmatched. CDR3 length: 15 residues. The germline V gene encodes CDR1 SGHTA and CDR2 FQGNSA. The CDR3 nucleotides read TGTGCCAGCAGCTGGGTGGGGGAGGGAACAGATACGCAGTATTTT. Translating gives CASSWVGEGTDTQYF.

This clonotype was observed a handful of times. This chain joins TRBV4-1 and TRBJ1-5; D is perhaps TRBD1 (5 bases). Trimming shortened V by 0 bases and J by 4 bases, and 13 bases separated the two germline ends. Germline V CDR1 and CDR2: MGHRA, YSYEKL. This CDR3 is 16 amino acids long. Here the CDR3 reads CASSQDPQGGNQPQHF. The DNA for the CDR3 is TGCGCCAGCAGCCAAGATCCCCAGGGAGGAAATCAGCCCCAGCATTTT.

Turning to this clonotype: The conserved final phenylalanine or tryptophan is absent from the CDR3, which likely points to a read error. The V call is TRBV15, the J call TRBJ2-3; 8 bases are a match to TRBD1. V lost 9 bases and J lost 1; bases outside the gene matches: 3. The CDR3 runs 13 residues. From germline, CDR1 is LNHNV and CDR2 YYDKDF (reference sequence). CDR3 nucleotides: TGTGCCACGGAACAGGGGGGCACAGATACGCAGTATATT. It specifies CATEQGGTDTQYI.

V and J are TRBV5-6 and TRBJ2-3; the match to TRBD2 covers 7 bases. Losses at the gene ends were 1 base for V and 4 bases for J; bases not matched to a gene: 9. This CDR3 has 16 amino acids. Germline V gene sequence: CDR1 SGHDT, CDR2 YYEEEE. Written as DNA, the CDR3 is TGTGCCAGCAGCTTGAGGGACTACCTCGAGTCAGATACGCAGTATTTT. Translation: CASSLRDYLESDTQYF.

This clonotype showed up just a few times. The gene calls are TRBV10-3 and TRBJ1-6; D gene ambiguous. Trimming left V 0 bases short and J 7 bases short, with 7 bases between. The CDR3 length is 14 residues. Germline lookup yields CDR1 ENHRY and CDR2 SYGVKD. CDR3 nucleotides: TGTGCCATCAGTGAGTCAGTATCAAATTCACCCCTCCACTTT. It codes for CAISESVSNSPLHF.

This clonotype was recorded a few times. The rearrangement uses TRBV6-2 or TRBV6-3 and TRBJ2-1, with 7 bases that match TRBD2. From germline, CDR1 is MNHEY and CDR2 SVGEGT. V lost 6 bases, J lost 7 bases, and 15 bases stayed unmatched. This CDR3 spans 16 amino acids. This CDR3 reads CASSQRRLPGGNEQFF. Here the CDR3 DNA reads TGTGCCAGCAGCCAAAGGAGGCTACCCGGGGGGAATGAGCAGTTCTTC.

This clonotype appeared a few times. The chain carries TRBV2 and TRBJ2-7; TRBD1 might be the D (5 bases). The germline V and J ends were trimmed by 4 bases and 1 base, with 11 bases remaining between them. Germline CDR1 SNHLY, CDR2 FYNNEI. CDR3 size: 14 residues. CDR3 protein: CASSVRAVSYEQYF. CDR3 DNA: TGTGCCAGCAGTGTCAGGGCGGTTTCCTACGAGCAGTACTTC.

The chain couples TRBV30 to TRBJ2-1; no definite D call. Trimming shortened V by 2 bases and J by 9 bases, and 8 bases separated the two germline ends. The CDR3 consists of 11 residues. CDR1 and CDR2 from the germline V gene are GTSNPN and SVGIG (reference sequence). In DNA, the CDR3 is TGTGCCTGGAGTAGTGTGGGTGAGCAGTTCTTC. It specifies CAWSSVGEQFF.

The CDR3 protein is CSVATTGGNTIYF. CDR3 nucleotide sequence: TGCAGCGTTGCCACGACAGGCGGAAACACCATATATTTT. V is TRBV29-1 and J is TRBJ1-3, with a weak D call TRBD1 (6 bases). V lost 4 bases, J lost 4 bases, and 11 bases lay in between. The germline V gene has CDR1 SQVTM and CDR2 ANQGSEA. The CDR3 consists of 13 residues. The complete variable domain, with remaining parts taken from reference TRBV29-1 and TRBJ1-3, reads SAVISQKPSRDICQRGTSLTIQCQVDSQVTMMFWYRQQPGQSLTLIATANQGSEATYESGFVIDKFPISRPNLTFSTLTVSNMSPEDSSIYLCSVATTGGNTIYFGEGSWLTVV.

The chain recombines TRBV7-9 with TRBJ2-7; 7 nucleotides align to TRBD1. Trimming cost V 4 bases and J 3 bases; bases outside gene matches: 15. Germline V gene lookup returns CDR1 SEHNR and CDR2 FQNEAQ (reference sequence). The CDR3 is 17 residues long. Here the CDR3 reads CASSSTRASGGFYEQYF. The DNA of the CDR3 is TGTGCCAGCAGCTCAACCAGGGCGTCAGGGGGTTTCTACGAGCAGTACTTC.

This rearrangement joins TRBV4-1 to TRBJ1-4, with D perhaps TRBD1 (5 bases). Germline V lookup: CDR1 MGHRA, CDR2 YSYEKL. The CDR3 is 18 amino acids. V lost 3 bases, J lost 6 bases, and 23 bases lay in between. The CDR3 region has the DNA TGCGCCAGCAGCCACCGGCCAGGAGAGTCACAAGGGGATGAAAAACTGTTTTTT. It codes for CASSHRPGESQGDEKLFF.

The chain carries TRBV5-5 and TRBJ2-1, with TRBD2 as a possible D gene (5 bases). The CDR3 totals 14 residues. V was clipped by 1 base and J by 8 bases, with 13 bases between them. Germline V lookup: CDR1 SGHKS, CDR2 YYEKEE (reference sequence). The chain's CDR3 is CASSLRGYNDEQFF. Here the CDR3 DNA reads TGTGCCAGCAGCTTGCGGGGATACAACGATGAGCAGTTCTTC.

The chain links TRBV30 to TRBJ2-7; a possible D gene is TRBD1 (6 bases). CDR3 length: 12 residues. Deletions cut 4 bases from V and 4 bases from J, with 11 bases between. The germline V gene encodes CDR1 GTSNPN and CDR2 SVGIG (reference sequence). The CDR3 nucleotides are TGTGCCTGGATACTGGACAGATACGAGCAGTACTTC. As protein: CAWILDRYEQYF.